The 3 T cell receptor beta chains presented below share a single source sample, sequenced in a study of shared clonotypes between healthy human individuals. CD45RO-negative CD8 cells positively selected for CCR7 made up the naive population, which excluded terminally differentiated effector memory CD45RA+ cells. The table came from immunoSEQ multiplex PCR; TCRdb's copy has only in-frame clones and leaves some out. Seen here are about 2.1 million clones, 90% to 95% observed once, and the top ten hold around 1.7%. The sequencing sample was made of naive CD8+ T cells from PBMCs. The receptor source for this set is a man in his late teens or twenties in good health. Some clones in this sample may be carry-over from other donors' samples.

V is TRBV7-2 and J is TRBJ2-1; TRBD2 matches at 14 bases. The CDR3 consists of 17 residues. Germline V CDR1 and CDR2: SGHTA, FQGNSA. Germline trimming cut 4 bases from V and 10 bases from J; bases unmatched to any gene: 12. CDR3 DNA: TGTGCCAGCAGCTCAAAGACCCCGGGACTAGCGGGAGACGAGCAGTTCTTC. It translates to CASSSKTPGLAGDEQFF.

The V call is TRBV5-1, the J call TRBJ2-2; TRBD1 might be the D (5 bases). V lost 4 bases, J lost 0 bases, and 19 bases lay in between. The CDR3 spans 18 residues. Germline V gene lookup returns CDR1 SGHRS and CDR2 YFSETQ. CDR3 protein: CASSPIFLDSTNTGELFF. The CDR3 DNA is TGCGCCAGCAGCCCCATATTTCTTGACAGTACGAACACCGGGGAGCTGTTTTTT.

The chain couples TRBV11-3 to TRBJ2-3, with D possibly TRBD2 on 6 matching bases. The CDR3 length is 14 residues. The V end was cut by 5 bases, the J end by 7 bases, with 16 bases between. Germline-derived CDR1 and CDR2 are SGHNT and YENEEA. The DNA of the CDR3 is TGTGCCAGCAGCCAAGGGACTTACGCGAATACGCAGTATTTT. It codes for CASSQGTYANTQYF.